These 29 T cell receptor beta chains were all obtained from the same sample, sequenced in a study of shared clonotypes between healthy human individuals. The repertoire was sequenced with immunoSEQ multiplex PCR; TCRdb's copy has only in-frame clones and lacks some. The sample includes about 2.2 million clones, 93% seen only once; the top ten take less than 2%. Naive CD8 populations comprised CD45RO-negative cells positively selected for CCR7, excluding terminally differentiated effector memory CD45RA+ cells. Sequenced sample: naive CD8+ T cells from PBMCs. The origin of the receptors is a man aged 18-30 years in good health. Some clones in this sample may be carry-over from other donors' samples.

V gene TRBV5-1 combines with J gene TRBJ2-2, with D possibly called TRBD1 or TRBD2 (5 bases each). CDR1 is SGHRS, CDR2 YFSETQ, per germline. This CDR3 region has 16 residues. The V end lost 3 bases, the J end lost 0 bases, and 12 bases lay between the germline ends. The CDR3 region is CASSSREYANTGELFF. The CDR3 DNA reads TGCGCCAGCAGCTCCAGGGAGTATGCGAACACCGGGGAGCTGTTTTTT.

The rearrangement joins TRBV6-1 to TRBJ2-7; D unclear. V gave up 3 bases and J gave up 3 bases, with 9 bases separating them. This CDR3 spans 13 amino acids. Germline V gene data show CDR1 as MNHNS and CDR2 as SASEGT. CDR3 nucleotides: TGTGCCAGCAGTGACAGATCTTTCTACGAGCAGTACTTC. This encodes CASSDRSFYEQYF.

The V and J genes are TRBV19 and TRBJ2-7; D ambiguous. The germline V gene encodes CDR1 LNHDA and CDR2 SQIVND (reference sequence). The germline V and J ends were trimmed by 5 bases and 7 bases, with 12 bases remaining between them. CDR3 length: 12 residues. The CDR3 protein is CASSPRPGEQYF. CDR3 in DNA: TGTGCCAGTAGTCCTCGTCCTGGGGAGCAGTACTTC.

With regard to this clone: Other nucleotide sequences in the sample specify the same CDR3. The CDR3 spells CSVDTGYGYTF. Here the CDR3 DNA reads TGCAGCGTTGACACGGGTTATGGCTACACCTTC. The rearrangement joins TRBV29-1 to TRBJ1-2, with unresolved D. The CDR3 is 11 amino acids. V lost 3 bases to trimming and J lost 5 bases, with 7 bases between them. Germline V gene sequence: CDR1 SQVTM, CDR2 ANQGSEA.

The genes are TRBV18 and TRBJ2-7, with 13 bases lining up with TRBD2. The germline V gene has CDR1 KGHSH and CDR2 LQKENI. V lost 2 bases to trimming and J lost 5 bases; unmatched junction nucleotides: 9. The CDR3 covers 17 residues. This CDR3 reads CASSPISLAGGSHEQYF. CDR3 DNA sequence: TGTGCCAGCTCACCAATATCACTAGCGGGAGGGAGCCACGAGCAGTACTTC.

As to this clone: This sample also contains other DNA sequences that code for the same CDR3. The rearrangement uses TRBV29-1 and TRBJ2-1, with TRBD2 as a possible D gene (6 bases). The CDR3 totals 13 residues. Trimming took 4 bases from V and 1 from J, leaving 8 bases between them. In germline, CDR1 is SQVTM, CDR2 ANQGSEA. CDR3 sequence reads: CSVAGTSYNEQFF. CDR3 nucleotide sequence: TGCAGCGTTGCCGGGACTTCCTACAATGAGCAGTTCTTC.

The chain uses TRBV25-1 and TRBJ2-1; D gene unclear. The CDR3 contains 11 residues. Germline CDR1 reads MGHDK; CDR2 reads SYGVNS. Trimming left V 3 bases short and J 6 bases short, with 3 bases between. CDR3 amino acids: CASSDFNEQFF. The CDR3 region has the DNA TGTGCCAGCAGTGATTTCAATGAGCAGTTCTTC.

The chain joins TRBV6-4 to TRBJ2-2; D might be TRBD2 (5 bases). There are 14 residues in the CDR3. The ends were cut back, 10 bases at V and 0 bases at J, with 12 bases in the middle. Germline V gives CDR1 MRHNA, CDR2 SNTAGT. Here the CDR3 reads CATLLEANTGELFF. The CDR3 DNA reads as TGTGCCACCCTGTTGGAGGCGAACACCGGGGAGCTGTTTTTT.

This CDR3 is CASSISGSLNEQFF. The DNA of the CDR3 is TGTGCCAGCAGTATTAGCGGGAGTCTCAATGAGCAGTTCTTC. The chain employs TRBV27 and TRBJ2-1; 9 bases line up with TRBD2. V gave up 5 bases and J gave up 6 bases; unmatched junction bases: 5. This CDR3 contains 14 residues. From germline, CDR1 is MNHEY and CDR2 SMNVEV (reference sequence).

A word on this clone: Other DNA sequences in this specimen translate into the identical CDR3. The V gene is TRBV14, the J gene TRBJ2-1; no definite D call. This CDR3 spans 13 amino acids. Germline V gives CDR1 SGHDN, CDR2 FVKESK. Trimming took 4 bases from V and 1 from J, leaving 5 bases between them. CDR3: CASSPRSYNEQFF. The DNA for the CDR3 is TGTGCCAGCAGCCCCCGTTCCTACAATGAGCAGTTCTTC.

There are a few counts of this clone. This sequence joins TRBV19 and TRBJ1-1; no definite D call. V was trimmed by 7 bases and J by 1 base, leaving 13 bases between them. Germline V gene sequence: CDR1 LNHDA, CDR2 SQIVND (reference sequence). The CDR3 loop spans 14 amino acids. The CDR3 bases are TGTGCCAGTATGTTGCGAGGGCAGAACACTGAAGCTTTCTTT. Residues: CASMLRGQNTEAFF.

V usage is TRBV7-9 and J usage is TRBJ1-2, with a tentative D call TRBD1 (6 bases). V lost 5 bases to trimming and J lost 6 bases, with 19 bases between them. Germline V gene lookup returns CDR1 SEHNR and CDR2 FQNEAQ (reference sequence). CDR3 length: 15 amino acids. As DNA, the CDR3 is TGTGCCAGCAGCCAGGGACACCGCGTTTGGGATGGCTACACCTTC. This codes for CASSQGHRVWDGYTF. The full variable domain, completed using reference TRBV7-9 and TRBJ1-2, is DTGVSQNPRHKITKRGQNVTFRCDPISEHNRLYWYRQTLGQGPEFLTYFQNEAQLEKSRLLSDRFSAERPKGSFSTLEIQRTEQGDSAMYLCASSQGHRVWDGYTFGSGTRLTVV.

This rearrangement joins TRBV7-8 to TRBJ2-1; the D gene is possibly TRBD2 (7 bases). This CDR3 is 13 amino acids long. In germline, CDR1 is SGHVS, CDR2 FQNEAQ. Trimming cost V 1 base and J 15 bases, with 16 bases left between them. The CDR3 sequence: CASSLGGGDGLFF. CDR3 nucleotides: TGTGCCAGCAGCTTAGGAGGGGGGGACGGTCTGTTCTTC.

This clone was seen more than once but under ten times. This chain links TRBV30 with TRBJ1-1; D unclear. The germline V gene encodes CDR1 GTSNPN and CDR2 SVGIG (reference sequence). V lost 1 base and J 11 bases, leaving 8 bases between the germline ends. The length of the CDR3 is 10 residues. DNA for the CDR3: TGTGCCTGGAGTGAAGGGTTTGCTTTCTTT. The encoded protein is CAWSEGFAFF.

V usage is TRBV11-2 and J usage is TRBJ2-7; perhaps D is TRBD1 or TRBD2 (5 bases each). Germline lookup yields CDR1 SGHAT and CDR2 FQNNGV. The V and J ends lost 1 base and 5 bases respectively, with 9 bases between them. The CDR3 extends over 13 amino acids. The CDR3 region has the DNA TGTGCCAGCAGCTTAGGGGGGTATAACGAGCAGTACTTC. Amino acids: CASSLGGYNEQYF.

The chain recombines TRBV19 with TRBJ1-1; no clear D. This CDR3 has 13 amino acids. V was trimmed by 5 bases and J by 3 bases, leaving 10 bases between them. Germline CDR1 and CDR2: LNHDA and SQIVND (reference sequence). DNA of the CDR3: TGTGCCAGTAGTCTGTTTACCTACACTGAAGCTTTCTTT. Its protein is CASSLFTYTEAFF.

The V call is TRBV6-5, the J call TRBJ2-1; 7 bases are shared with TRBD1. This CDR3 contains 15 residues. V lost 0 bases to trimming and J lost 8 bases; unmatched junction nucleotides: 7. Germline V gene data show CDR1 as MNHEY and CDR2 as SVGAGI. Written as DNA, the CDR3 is TGTGCCAGCAGTTACTCTAGCAGGGGGTTTGATGAGCAGTTCTTC. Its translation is CASSYSSRGFDEQFF.

Written as DNA, the CDR3 is TGTGCCAGCTCACCGGGCAGGGGGAGCCCCAATCCTTATGGCTACACCTTC. Protein sequence: CASSPGRGSPNPYGYTF. The chain links TRBV18 to TRBJ1-2; TRBD1 matches at 7 bases. Germline-derived CDR1 and CDR2 are KGHSH and LQKENI. V lost 3 bases and J lost 5; bases outside the gene matches: 15. The CDR3 totals 17 residues.

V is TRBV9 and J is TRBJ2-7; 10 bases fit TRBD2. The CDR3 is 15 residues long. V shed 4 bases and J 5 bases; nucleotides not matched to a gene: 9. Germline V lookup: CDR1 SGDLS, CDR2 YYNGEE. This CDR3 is CASSLSAGGPNEQYF. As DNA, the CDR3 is TGTGCCAGCAGCCTGTCAGCGGGAGGGCCGAACGAGCAGTACTTC.

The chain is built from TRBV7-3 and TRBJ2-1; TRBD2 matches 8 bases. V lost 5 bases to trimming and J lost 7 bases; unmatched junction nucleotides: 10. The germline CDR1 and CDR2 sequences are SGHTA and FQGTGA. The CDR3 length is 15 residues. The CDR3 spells CASSQAGGAGNEQFF. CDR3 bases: TGTGCCAGCAGCCAGGCGGGGGGCGCAGGGAATGAGCAGTTCTTC.

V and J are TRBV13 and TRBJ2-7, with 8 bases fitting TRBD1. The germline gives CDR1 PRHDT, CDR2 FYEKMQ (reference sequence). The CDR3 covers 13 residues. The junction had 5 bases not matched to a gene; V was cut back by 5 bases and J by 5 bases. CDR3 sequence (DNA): TGTGCCAGCAGCCGTCGGACAGGGAACGAGCAGTACTTC. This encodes CASSRRTGNEQYF.

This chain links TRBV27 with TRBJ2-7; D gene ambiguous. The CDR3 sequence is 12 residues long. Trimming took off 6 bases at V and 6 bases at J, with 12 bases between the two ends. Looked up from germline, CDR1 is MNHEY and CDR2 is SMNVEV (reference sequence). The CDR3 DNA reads TGTGCCAGCAGCACGGACGACGGCGAGCAGTACTTC. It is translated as CASSTDDGEQYF.

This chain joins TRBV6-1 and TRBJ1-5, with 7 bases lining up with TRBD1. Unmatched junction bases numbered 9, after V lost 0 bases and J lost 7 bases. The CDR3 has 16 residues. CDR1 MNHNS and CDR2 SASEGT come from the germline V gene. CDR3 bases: TGTGCCAGCAGTGAAGCGTCGACAGGGCCTTTGCAGCCCCAGCATTTT. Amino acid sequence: CASSEASTGPLQPQHF.

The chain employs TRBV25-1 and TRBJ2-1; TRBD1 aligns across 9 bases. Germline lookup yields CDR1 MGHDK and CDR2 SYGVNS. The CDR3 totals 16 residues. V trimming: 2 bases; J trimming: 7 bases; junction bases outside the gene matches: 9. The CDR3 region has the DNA TGTGCCAGCAGTGAAGGGACAGGGCACTACTGGAATGAGCAGTTCTTC. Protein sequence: CASSEGTGHYWNEQFF.

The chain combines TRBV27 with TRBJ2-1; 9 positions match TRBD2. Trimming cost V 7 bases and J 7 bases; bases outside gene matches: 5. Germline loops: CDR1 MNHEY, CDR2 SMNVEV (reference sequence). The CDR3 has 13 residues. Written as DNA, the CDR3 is TGTGCCAGCACCCCGCGGGGGGGGAATGAGCAGTTCTTC. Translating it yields CASTPRGGNEQFF.

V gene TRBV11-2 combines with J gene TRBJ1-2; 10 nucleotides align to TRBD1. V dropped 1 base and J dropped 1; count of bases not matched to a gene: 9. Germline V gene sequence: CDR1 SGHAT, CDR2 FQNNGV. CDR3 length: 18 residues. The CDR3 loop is CASSLAQGTGVFNYGYTF. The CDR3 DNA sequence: TGTGCCAGCAGCTTAGCTCAGGGGACAGGGGTCTTTAACTATGGCTACACCTTC. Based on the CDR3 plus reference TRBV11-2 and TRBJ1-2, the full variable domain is EAGVAQSPRYKIIEKRQSVAFWCNPISGHATLYWYQQILGQGPKLLIQFQNNGVVDDSQLPKDRFSAERLKGVDSTLKIQPAKLEDSAVYLCASSLAQGTGVFNYGYTFGSGTRLTVV.

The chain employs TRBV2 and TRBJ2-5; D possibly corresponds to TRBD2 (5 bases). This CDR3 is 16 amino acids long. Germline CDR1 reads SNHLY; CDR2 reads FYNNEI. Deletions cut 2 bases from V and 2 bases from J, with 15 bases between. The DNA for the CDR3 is TGTGCCAGCAGTGAATCCATGGTTACTAGTCAAGAGACCCAGTACTTC. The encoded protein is CASSESMVTSQETQYF.

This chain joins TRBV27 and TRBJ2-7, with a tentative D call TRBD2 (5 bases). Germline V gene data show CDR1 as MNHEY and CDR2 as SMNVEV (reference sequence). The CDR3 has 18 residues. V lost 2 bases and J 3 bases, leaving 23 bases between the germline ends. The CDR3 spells CASSLGPLVSGLYYEQYF. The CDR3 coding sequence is TGTGCCAGCAGTTTAGGCCCCTTGGTTTCTGGACTCTACTACGAGCAGTACTTC.

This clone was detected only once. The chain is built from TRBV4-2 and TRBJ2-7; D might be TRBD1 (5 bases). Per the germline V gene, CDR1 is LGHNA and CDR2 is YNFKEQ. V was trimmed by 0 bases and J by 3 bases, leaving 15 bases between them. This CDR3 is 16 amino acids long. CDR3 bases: TGTGCCAGCAGCCAAGATGGTACAGGAACTGTCTACGAGCAGTACTTC. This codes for CASSQDGTGTVYEQYF.